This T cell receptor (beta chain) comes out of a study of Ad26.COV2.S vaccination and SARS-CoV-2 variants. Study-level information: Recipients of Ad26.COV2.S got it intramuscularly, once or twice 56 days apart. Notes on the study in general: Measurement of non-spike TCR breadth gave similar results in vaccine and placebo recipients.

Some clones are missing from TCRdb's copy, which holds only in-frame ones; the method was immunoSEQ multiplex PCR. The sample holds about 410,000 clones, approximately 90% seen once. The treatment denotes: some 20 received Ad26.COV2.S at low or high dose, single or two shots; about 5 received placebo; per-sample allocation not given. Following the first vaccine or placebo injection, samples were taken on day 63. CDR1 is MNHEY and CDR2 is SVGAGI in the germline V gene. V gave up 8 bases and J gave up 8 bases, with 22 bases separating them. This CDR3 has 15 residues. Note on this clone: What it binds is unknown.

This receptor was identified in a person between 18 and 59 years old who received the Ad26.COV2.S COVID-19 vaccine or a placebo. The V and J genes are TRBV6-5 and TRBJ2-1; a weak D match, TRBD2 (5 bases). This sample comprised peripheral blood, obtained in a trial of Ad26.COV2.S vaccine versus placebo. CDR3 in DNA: TGTGCCAGCGCGCAGACTACCCCACTTGTTCATGAGCAGTTCTTC. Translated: CASAQTTPLVHEQFF.